This T cell receptor (beta chain) was obtained from a study of blood T cells in healthy people across ages. General study findings and limits: The long-lived group displayed more naive CD4+ cells, plus higher diversity, than the aged donors did.

Sample-barcoded 5' priming and a J-beta primer mix drove a second PCR of 7 to 11 cycles. Each cDNA molecule, via a template-switch adaptor with 12 random nucleotides, was tagged. TCRdb processed the 5' RACE reads anew with MiXCR; each CDR3 protein has one entry. Of roughly 1,700,000 distinct CDR3 sequences detected, roughly 27% appear once; the ten largest clones hold 7.7%. This clonotype was counted ten times or more. What it binds is not known. Trimming at V came to 6 bases and at J to 9 bases, leaving 5 bases not matched to a gene. The CDR3 extends over 14 amino acids. CDR1 and CDR2 (germline): MNHEY, SVGAGI.

The V and J genes are TRBV6-5 and TRBJ2-1; 13 bases map to TRBD2. This receptor was taken from a woman between 25 and 40 years old in good health. The sequenced sample was blood. The DNA for the CDR3 is TGTGCCAGCAGGGACGGACTAGCGGGAGTTGAGCAGTTCTTC. It is translated as CASRDGLAGVEQFF.